This TCR beta chain was profiled in a study of CD8+ T cells in alopecia areata. General study results and limits: Alopecia totalis/universalis scalp especially showed more expanded CD8+ clones than normal scalp.

cDNA prepared by RNA extraction and subsequent reverse transcription served as the template for sequencing. The assay was immunoSEQ multiplex PCR, and TCRdb's table has in-frame clones only and misses some. Of 100,000 to 120,000 clones in the sample, 50% to 65% were seen once. As regards this clone: Antigen specificity is unknown.

V gave up 4 bases and J gave up 9 bases; unmatched junction bases: 8. Germline assignment: CDR1 LGHNA and CDR2 YNFKEQ. The CDR3 sequence is 15 residues long. The treatment was: oral pan-JAK inhibitor, 5-10 mg twice daily. Sequences were derived from CD4+ T cells sorted from blood, sampled at week 24, from a patient treated with tofacitinib. The TCR sequence derives from a human donor with alopecia areata. This rearrangement joins TRBV4-2 to TRBJ1-6; 8 bases fit TRBD1. The CDR3 here is CASSPLGQESSPLHF. CDR3 in DNA: TGTGCCAGCAGCCCCCTGGGACAGGAGAGTTCACCCCTCCACTTT.